This is a list of T cell receptor beta chains from one sample in a study of PD-L1 blockade in urothelial cancer. Libraries were prepared by immunoSEQ multiplex PCR; TCRdb keeps only in-frame clonotypes and omits some of them. Of around 100,000 clones listed, 91% are singletons. The material was PBMCs, obtained around atezolizumab (anti-PD-L1) treatment. The source is a man aged 60 to 75 with urothelial cancer. Each CDR3 is given with its conserved first and last residue. Fields, in order: V gene, clone size, J gene, D gene, CDR3 protein, CDR3 DNA. A D gene is named only where the DNA matches it firmly. Clone sizes are given selectively: once, few, many, or a class where the clone is expanded.

v_gene: TRBV4-1
abundance: NA
j_gene: TRBJ2-4
d_gene: NA
CDR3aa: CASSHRTQTGLAKNIQYF
CDR3nt: TGCGCCAGCAGCCACCGCACCCAAACAGGATTAGCCAAAAACATTCAGTACTTC

v_gene: TRBV7-9
abundance: NA
j_gene: TRBJ1-4
d_gene: NA
CDR3aa: CASSRAGRAEKLFF
CDR3nt: TGTGCCAGCAGCCGAGCGGGCAGGGCCGAAAAACTGTTTTTT

v_gene: TRBV18
abundance: NA
j_gene: TRBJ1-3
d_gene: TRBD1
CDR3aa: CASSPGQGHENTIYF
CDR3nt: TGTGCCAGCTCACCGGGACAGGGACATGAAAACACCATATATTTT

v_gene: TRBV2
abundance: NA
j_gene: TRBJ2-3
d_gene: NA
CDR3aa: CASTPGTDYTDTQYF
CDR3nt: TGTGCCAGCACCCCAGGGACGGACTACACAGATACGCAGTATTTT

v_gene: TRBV19
abundance: NA
j_gene: TRBJ2-7
d_gene: NA
CDR3aa: CASSMSRGGQPPYEQYF
CDR3nt: TGTGCCAGTAGTATGTCTAGGGGGGGGCAGCCACCCTACGAGCAGTACTTC

v_gene: TRBV9
abundance: NA
j_gene: TRBJ1-3
d_gene: NA
CDR3aa: CASSVGDSGNTIYF
CDR3nt: TGTGCCAGCAGCGTAGGAGACTCTGGAAACACCATATATTTT

v_gene: TRBV5-4
abundance: NA
j_gene: TRBJ2-7
d_gene: NA
CDR3aa: CASSLGASWEQYF
CDR3nt: TGTGCCAGCAGCTTGGGAGCTAGCTGGGAGCAGTACTTC

v_gene: TRBV14
abundance: NA
j_gene: TRBJ1-1
d_gene: NA
CDR3aa: CASSYYRDTEAFF
CDR3nt: TGTGCCAGCAGCTACTACAGGGACACTGAAGCTTTCTTT

v_gene: TRBV5-4
abundance: NA
j_gene: TRBJ2-7
d_gene: TRBD1
CDR3aa: CASSHTGTASYEQYF
CDR3nt: TGTGCCAGCAGCCATACCGGGACAGCCTCCTACGAGCAGTACTTC

v_gene: TRBV9
abundance: NA
j_gene: TRBJ1-1
d_gene: NA
CDR3aa: CASAGVSGTEAFF
CDR3nt: TGTGCCAGCGCAGGGGTTTCGGGCACTGAAGCTTTCTTT

v_gene: TRBV7-2
abundance: NA
j_gene: TRBJ2-7
d_gene: NA
CDR3aa: CASSLDGGFEQYF
CDR3nt: TGTGCCAGCAGCTTAGACGGGGGTTTCGAGCAGTACTTC

v_gene: TRBV7-9
abundance: NA
j_gene: TRBJ1-4
d_gene: TRBD1
CDR3aa: CASSQGAREKLFF
CDR3nt: TGTGCCAGCAGCCAGGGGGCTCGGGAAAAACTGTTTTTT

v_gene: TRBV23-1
abundance: NA
j_gene: TRBJ2-2
d_gene: NA
CDR3aa: CASCPEIFGRHLDTGELFF
CDR3nt: TGCGCCAGCTGCCCGGAAATATTCGGAAGACATCTCGACACCGGGGAGCTGTTTTTT

v_gene: TRBV30
abundance: NA
j_gene: TRBJ2-1
d_gene: NA
CDR3aa: CAWSVGGANSYNEQFF
CDR3nt: TGTGCCTGGAGTGTTGGCGGGGCTAACTCCTACAATGAGCAGTTCTTC

v_gene: TRBV2
abundance: NA
j_gene: TRBJ2-1
d_gene: TRBD2
CDR3aa: CASSERGQRGVVEQFF
CDR3nt: TGTGCCAGCAGTGAACGGGGGCAGCGGGGGGTGGTTGAGCAGTTCTTC

v_gene: TRBV4-2
abundance: NA
j_gene: TRBJ2-7
d_gene: TRBD1
CDR3aa: CASSQGQGSYEQYF
CDR3nt: TGTGCCAGCAGCCAAGGACAGGGGAGCTACGAGCAGTACTTC

v_gene: TRBV5-4
abundance: NA
j_gene: TRBJ1-1
d_gene: NA
CDR3aa: CASSWPGQLNTEAFF
CDR3nt: TGTGCCAGCAGCTGGCCCGGACAGTTGAACACTGAAGCTTTCTTT

v_gene: TRBV18
abundance: NA
j_gene: TRBJ2-2
d_gene: TRBD1
CDR3aa: CASSRTRDRDSTGELFF
CDR3nt: TGTGCCAGCTCACGGACCCGGGACAGGGATTCAACCGGGGAGCTGTTTTTT

v_gene: TRBV5-4
abundance: NA
j_gene: TRBJ1-2
d_gene: TRBD1
CDR3aa: CASSFKTGAANYGYTF
CDR3nt: TGTGCCAGCAGCTTCAAGACAGGGGCGGCTAACTATGGCTACACCTTC

v_gene: TRBV10-2
abundance: NA
j_gene: TRBJ2-2
d_gene: TRBD2
CDR3aa: CASRKGASGNTGELFF
CDR3nt: TGCGCCAGCAGGAAAGGGGCTAGCGGGAACACCGGGGAGCTGTTTTTT

v_gene: TRBV2
abundance: NA
j_gene: TRBJ2-4
d_gene: TRBD1
CDR3aa: CASNLQGSGNIQYF
CDR3nt: TGTGCCAGCAATTTACAGGGGTCGGGAAACATTCAGTACTTC

v_gene: TRBV5-6
abundance: NA
j_gene: TRBJ2-3
d_gene: TRBD1
CDR3aa: CASSSQGATDTQYF
CDR3nt: TGTGCCAGCAGCTCCCAGGGGGCCACAGATACGCAGTATTTT

v_gene: TRBV10-3
abundance: NA
j_gene: TRBJ2-1
d_gene: TRBD2
CDR3aa: CAISVAGGQNEQFF
CDR3nt: TGTGCCATCAGTGTAGCGGGGGGGCAGAATGAGCAGTTCTTC

v_gene: TRBV11-2
abundance: NA
j_gene: TRBJ2-1
d_gene: TRBD2
CDR3aa: CASTLNTGTSFGNEQFF
CDR3nt: TGTGCCAGCACCCTAAACACCGGGACTAGCTTTGGCAATGAGCAGTTCTTC

v_gene: TRBV5-1
abundance: NA
j_gene: TRBJ1-1
d_gene: NA
CDR3aa: CASSFRREENTEAFF
CDR3nt: TGCGCCAGCAGCTTTAGAAGAGAGGAGAACACTGAAGCTTTCTTT

v_gene: TRBV18
abundance: NA
j_gene: TRBJ2-7
d_gene: NA
CDR3aa: CASSPSTTAYEQYF
CDR3nt: TGTGCCAGCTCACCGTCGACTACGGCCTACGAGCAGTACTTC

v_gene: TRBV5-4
abundance: NA
j_gene: TRBJ1-1
d_gene: NA
CDR3aa: CASSSGGRENTEAFF
CDR3nt: TGTGCCAGCAGCTCCGGGGGGAGAGAGAACACTGAAGCTTTCTTT

v_gene: TRBV7-2
abundance: NA
j_gene: TRBJ2-3
d_gene: TRBD2
CDR3aa: CASSRTSGGRTDTQYF
CDR3nt: TGTGCCAGCAGCAGGACTAGCGGGGGACGCACAGATACGCAGTATTTT

v_gene: TRBV6-5
abundance: NA
j_gene: TRBJ1-2
d_gene: NA
CDR3aa: CASSRGGSYGYTF
CDR3nt: TGTGCCAGCAGTCGCGGGGGCTCCTATGGCTACACCTTC

v_gene: TRBV13
abundance: NA
j_gene: TRBJ2-3
d_gene: TRBD2
CDR3aa: CASSFTGGPDTQYF
CDR3nt: TGTGCCAGCAGCTTTACGGGAGGGCCAGATACGCAGTATTTT

v_gene: TRBV10-3
abundance: NA
j_gene: TRBJ2-5
d_gene: NA
CDR3aa: CAISESGLQETQYF
CDR3nt: TGTGCCATCAGTGAGTCTGGCTTGCAAGAGACCCAGTACTTC

v_gene: TRBV7-2
abundance: NA
j_gene: TRBJ2-5
d_gene: TRBD1
CDR3aa: CASSLDLGTVKTQYF
CDR3nt: TGTGCCAGCAGCTTAGACCTAGGGACAGTGAAGACCCAGTACTTC

v_gene: TRBV29-1
abundance: NA
j_gene: TRBJ2-3
d_gene: TRBD2
CDR3aa: CSVLSGGSTDTQYF
CDR3nt: TGCAGCGTTCTAAGCGGGGGTAGCACAGATACGCAGTATTTT

v_gene: TRBV5-5
abundance: NA
j_gene: TRBJ1-5
d_gene: NA
CDR3aa: CASSPGGSNQPQHF
CDR3nt: TGTGCCAGCAGCCCCGGGGGGTCCAATCAGCCCCAGCATTTT

v_gene: TRBV18
abundance: NA
j_gene: TRBJ2-3
d_gene: TRBD2
CDR3aa: CASSIAGGATDTQYF
CDR3nt: TGTGCCAGCTCAATAGCGGGAGGGGCCACAGATACGCAGTATTTT

v_gene: TRBV11-2
abundance: once
j_gene: TRBJ2-7
d_gene: NA
CDR3aa: CASSTRDGGAYEQYF
CDR3nt: TGTGCCAGCAGCACCCGGGACGGAGGGGCGTACGAGCAGTACTTC

v_gene: TRBV5-1
abundance: once
j_gene: TRBJ2-1
d_gene: TRBD2
CDR3aa: CASSLSSGGSSYNEQFF
CDR3nt: TGCGCCAGCAGCTTGAGTAGCGGGGGGAGCTCCTACAATGAGCAGTTCTTC

v_gene: TRBV10-3
abundance: NA
j_gene: TRBJ2-3
d_gene: NA
CDR3aa: CAINGGSTDTQYF
CDR3nt: TGTGCCATCAACGGGGGTAGCACAGATACGCAGTATTTT

v_gene: TRBV5-1
abundance: NA
j_gene: TRBJ2-5
d_gene: TRBD2
CDR3aa: CASSLATSGGAGETQYF
CDR3nt: TGCGCCAGCAGCTTGGCGACTAGCGGGGGGGCCGGGGAGACCCAGTACTTC

v_gene: TRBV6-5
abundance: NA
j_gene: TRBJ2-2
d_gene: TRBD1
CDR3aa: CASSRQGRTTGELFF
CDR3nt: TGTGCCAGCAGTCGACAGGGGCGAACCACCGGGGAGCTGTTTTTT

v_gene: TRBV7-2
abundance: NA
j_gene: TRBJ2-7
d_gene: NA
CDR3aa: CASSLEATELSYEQYF
CDR3nt: TGTGCCAGCAGCTTAGAGGCTACAGAATTGTCCTACGAGCAGTACTTC

v_gene: TRBV5-1
abundance: NA
j_gene: TRBJ2-1
d_gene: TRBD2
CDR3aa: CASSLRTSGRADNEQFF
CDR3nt: TGCGCCAGCAGCTTAAGGACTAGCGGGAGGGCTGACAATGAGCAGTTCTTC

v_gene: TRBV10-2
abundance: NA
j_gene: TRBJ2-5
d_gene: NA
CDR3aa: CASSRTSRVETQYF
CDR3nt: TGCGCCAGCTCGAGGACGTCGAGGGTGGAGACCCAGTACTTC